This entry is about one TCR beta chain. The antigen is not known. The sample belongs to a study of somatic mutations in cytotoxic T cells in rheumatoid arthritis. Overall study: Patients gave 30 ml EDTA peripheral blood immediately after diagnosis, prior to starting treatment. Flow sorting of some V beta antibody-stained T cells reached nearly 100% purity, with V beta1+ cells also TCRB-sequenced. Regarding the study as a whole: The largest CD8+ clone made up over 20% of CD8+ cells in about an eighth of the roughly 65 patients. Healthy controls showed no age-related rise in CD8+ clonality, whereas rheumatoid arthritis patients did.

Clones were sequenced by immunoSEQ multiplex PCR, and TCRdb holds only the in-frame ones, with some missing. The sample lists 18,000 or so clones; roughly 80% were seen once. Germline-derived CDR1 and CDR2 are SGHRS and YFSETQ. The CDR3 length is 13 residues. With 4 bases clipped from V and 9 bases from J, the junction kept 4 bases outside the gene matches. The receptor was isolated from an adult with rheumatoid arthritis. The sample comprised CD8+ T cells sorted from blood. The V call is TRBV5-1, the J call TRBJ1-6; 7 positions agree with TRBD1. DNA for the CDR3: TGCGCCAGCAGCGCCGGGACAGCTTCACCCCTCCACTTT. Encoded protein: CASSAGTASPLHF.